The present entry profiles one T cell receptor beta chain with its context. Those who participated ranged in age from about 18 to 89 years and resided in under 25 US areas. Authors' methods: Using reference gene primer amplification, nucleated cell counts were estimated. TCRdb's copy holds only in-frame clones and misses some; the assay was immunoSEQ multiplex PCR. From that table come the V and J calls and clone size; the DNA was used to work out D and trimming. The table lists over 250,000 clones, 87% of them singletons. This sample is drawn from a study of blood T cell repertoires in COVID-19. Sequencing used PBMCs or T cells enriched from blood (not recorded which). The sequence was collected from a woman under 30 who had recovered from COVID-19.

The CDR3 region has the DNA TGCGCCAGCAGCTTCCCGGGTAGCACAGATACGCAGTATTTT. Its translation is CASSFPGSTDTQYF. V usage is TRBV5-1 and J usage is TRBJ2-3, with unresolved D. V lost 2 bases and J lost 0, with 7 bases in between. This CDR3 spans 14 amino acids. In germline, CDR1 is SGHRS, CDR2 YFSETQ.